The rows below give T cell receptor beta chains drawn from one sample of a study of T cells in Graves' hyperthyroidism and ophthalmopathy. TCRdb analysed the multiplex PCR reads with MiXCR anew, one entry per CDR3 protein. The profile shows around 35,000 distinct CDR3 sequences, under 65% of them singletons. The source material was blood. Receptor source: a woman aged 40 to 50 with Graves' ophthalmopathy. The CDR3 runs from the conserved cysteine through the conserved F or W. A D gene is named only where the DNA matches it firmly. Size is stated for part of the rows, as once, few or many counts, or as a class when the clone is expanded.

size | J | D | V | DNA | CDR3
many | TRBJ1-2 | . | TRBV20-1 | TGCAGTGCTAGTGAAGGGGCTAACTATGGCTACACCTTC | CSASEGANYGYTF
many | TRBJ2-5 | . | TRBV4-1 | TGCGCCAGCAGCCAAGCACAGGGCAGCCTCCAAGAGACCCAGTACTTC | CASSQAQGSLQETQYF
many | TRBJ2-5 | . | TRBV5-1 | TGCGCCAGCAGCTTGTGGGGGGACCAAGAGACCCAGTACTTC | CASSLWGDQETQYF
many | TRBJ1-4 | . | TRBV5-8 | TGTGCCAGCAGCCCCCGGGCGGGGTTGCCGAATGAAAAACTGTTTTTT | CASSPRAGLPNEKLFF
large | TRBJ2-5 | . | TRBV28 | TGTGCCAGCAGTTTTTCACAGCTCCAAGAGACCCAGTACTTC | CASSFSQLQETQYF
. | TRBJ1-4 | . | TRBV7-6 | TGTGCCGGCAGCTTTGGGAGGGTCGGAAAACTGTTTTTT | CAGSFGRVGKLFF
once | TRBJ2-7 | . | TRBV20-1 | TGCAGTGCCACGACTAACCACTACGAGCAGTACTTC | CSATTNHYEQYF
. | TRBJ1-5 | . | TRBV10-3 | TGTGCCATCAGTGCGAACGATCAGCCCCAGCATTTT | CAISANDQPQHF
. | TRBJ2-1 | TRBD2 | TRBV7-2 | TGTGCCAGCAGCTTCCGACTAGCGGGGGGTGTCAATGAGCAGTTCTTC | CASSFRLAGGVNEQFF
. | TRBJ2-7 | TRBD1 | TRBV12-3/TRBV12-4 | TGTGCCAGCACCCCGGGACAGGGGAACCACGAGCAGTACTTC | CASTPGQGNHEQYF
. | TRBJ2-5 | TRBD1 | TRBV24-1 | TGTGCCACCAGTGATCGGACAGGGGGCCGTGAGACCCAGTACTTC | CATSDRTGGRETQYF
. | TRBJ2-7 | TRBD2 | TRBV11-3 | TGTGCCAGCAGCCCCGGACTAGCGGGCTACGAGCAGTACTTC | CASSPGLAGYEQYF
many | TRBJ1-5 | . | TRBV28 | TGTGCCAGCAGTTTTCAGATACGCGGTAATCAGCCCCAGCATTTT | CASSFQIRGNQPQHF
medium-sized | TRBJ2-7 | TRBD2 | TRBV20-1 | TGCAGTGCTAGAGAGGGCGGGGGGGCCAATCAGTACTTC | CSAREGGGANQYF
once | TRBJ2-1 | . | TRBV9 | TGTGCCAGCAGCCCCCGGCGTAGCAGGGGAATCAATGAGCAGCTCTTC | CASSPRRSRGINEQLF
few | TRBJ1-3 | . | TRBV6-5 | TGTGCCAGCAGTTACTCGAAGGACGGAAAAACTGAAAACACCATATATTTT | CASSYSKDGKTENTIYF
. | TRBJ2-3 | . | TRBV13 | TGCGCCAGCAGCTCCGTCACCTTTTATACGCAGTATTTT | CASSSVTFYTQYF
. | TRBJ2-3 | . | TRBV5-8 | TGTGCCAGCAGCCCACCGGGACTGGGCTTCGGTACGCAGTATTTT | CASSPPGLGFGTQYF
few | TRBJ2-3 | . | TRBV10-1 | TGCGCCAGCAGTGAAGGCCGCACAGATACGCAGTATTTT | CASSEGRTDTQYF
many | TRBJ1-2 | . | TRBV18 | TGTGCCAGCTCCCATTCCAGGGAAAATGGCTACACCTTC | CASSHSRENGYTF
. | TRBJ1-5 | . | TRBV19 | TGTGCCAGTAGTCCCCGGACTGCTAGCAATCAGCCCCAGCATTTT | CASSPRTASNQPQHF
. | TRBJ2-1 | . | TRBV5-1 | TGCGCCAGCAGCCGAGACACCAACTACGAGCAGTTCTTC | CASSRDTNYEQFF
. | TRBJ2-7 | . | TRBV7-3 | TGTGCCAGCAGCCCCTCCGGAGGACAGGGAGGGTACGAGCAGTACTTC | CASSPSGGQGGYEQYF
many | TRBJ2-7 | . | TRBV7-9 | TGTGCCAGCAGCTTAGCCGCCGGCCTTAACTACGAGCAGTACTTC | CASSLAAGLNYEQYF
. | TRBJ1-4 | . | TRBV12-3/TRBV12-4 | TGTGCCAGCAGTTTAGAGAGGGGAACTAATGAAAAACTGTTTTTT | CASSLERGTNEKLFF
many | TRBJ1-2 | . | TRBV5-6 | TGTGCCAGCGACACAGGCCTTAACGCTAACTATGGCTACACCTTC | CASDTGLNANYGYTF
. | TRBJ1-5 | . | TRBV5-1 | TGCGCCAGCAGCTTACGCCCAGAGGGCAATCAGCCCCAGCATTTT | CASSLRPEGNQPQHF
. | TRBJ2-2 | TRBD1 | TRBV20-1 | TGCAGTGCTAGAAAGGACAGGATCACCGGGGAGCTGTTTTTT | CSARKDRITGELFF
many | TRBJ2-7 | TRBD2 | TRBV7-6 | TGTGCCAGCAGCTCGGGACTAGCGGGGGAGGCCTACGAGCAGTACTTC | CASSSGLAGEAYEQYF
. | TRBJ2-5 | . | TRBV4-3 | TGCGCCAGCAGCCACCGGACGGAGACCCAGTACTTC | CASSHRTETQYF
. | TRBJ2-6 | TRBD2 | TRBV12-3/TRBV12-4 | TGTGCCAGCAGTTTCTTGGACCCGCTAGCGGTTCCCTCTGGGGCCAACGTCCTGACTTTC | CASSFLDPLAVPSGANVLTF
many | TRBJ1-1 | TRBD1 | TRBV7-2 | TGTGCCAGCACCCCATCGGGACAGCACACTGAAGCTTTCTTT | CASTPSGQHTEAFF
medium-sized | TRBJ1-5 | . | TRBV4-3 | TGCGCCAGCAGCCAAGACGGTTACAATCAGCCCCAGCATTTT | CASSQDGYNQPQHF
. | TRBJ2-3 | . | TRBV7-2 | TGTGCCAGCAGCTTGGAGCGGATGCTGGGGCGAGATACGCAGTATTTT | CASSLERMLGRDTQYF
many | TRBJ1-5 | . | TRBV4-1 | TGCGCCAGCAGCCAAGATGTCGGGAGGCCCCAGCATTTT | CASSQDVGRPQHF
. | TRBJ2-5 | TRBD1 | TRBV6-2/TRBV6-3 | TGTGGCTGGTTCCAAACGCAGGGGGCTGGGGAGACCCAGTACTTC | CGWFQTQGAGETQYF
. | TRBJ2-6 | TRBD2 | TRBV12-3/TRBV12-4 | TGTGCCAGCAGTTTCAAGGGACTAGCGGGCCAAATCGTCTCGGGGGCCAACGTCCTGACTTTC | CASSFKGLAGQIVSGANVLTF
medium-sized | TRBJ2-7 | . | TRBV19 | TGTGCCAGGAATACCGGATACGAGCAGTACTTC | CARNTGYEQYF
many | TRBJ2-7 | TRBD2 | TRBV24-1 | TGTGCCACCAGTGATTCGACGGGAGGGGTTTCCGAGCAGTACTTC | CATSDSTGGVSEQYF
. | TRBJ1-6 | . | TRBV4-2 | TGTGCCAGCAGCTTAAGGGCAGGGGCCAACTTT | CASSLRAGANF
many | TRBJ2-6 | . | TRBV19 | TGTGCCAGTAGTACCAGGGCGTCGGGGGCCAACGTCCTGACTTTC | CASSTRASGANVLTF
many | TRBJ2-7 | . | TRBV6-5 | TGTGCCAGCAGTTACTCGTTTATAGGGACCTACGAGCAGTACTTC | CASSYSFIGTYEQYF
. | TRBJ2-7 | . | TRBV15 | TGTGCCACCCTAACTGGGGCAGGCTTCTACGAGCAGTACTTC | CATLTGAGFYEQYF
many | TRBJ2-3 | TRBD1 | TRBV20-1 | TGCAGTGCGCCGGACAGGGGGGGTGGAGCAGATACGCAGTATTTT | CSAPDRGGGADTQYF
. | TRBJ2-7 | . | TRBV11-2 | TGTGCCAGCAGCTTTGGGGGTTCGGTCTACGAGCAGTACTTC | CASSFGGSVYEQYF
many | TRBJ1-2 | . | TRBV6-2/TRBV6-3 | TGTGCCAGCGGGTTTGCAGGGTATGGCTACACCTTC | CASGFAGYGYTF
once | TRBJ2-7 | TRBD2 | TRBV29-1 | TGCAGCGTTGACTCGGGACTAGCGGGATCGTACGAGCAGTACTTC | CSVDSGLAGSYEQYF
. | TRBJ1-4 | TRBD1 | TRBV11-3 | TGTGCCAGCAGCTTCCCGGACAGGGGGTACAATGAAAAACAGTTTTTT | CASSFPDRGYNEKQFF